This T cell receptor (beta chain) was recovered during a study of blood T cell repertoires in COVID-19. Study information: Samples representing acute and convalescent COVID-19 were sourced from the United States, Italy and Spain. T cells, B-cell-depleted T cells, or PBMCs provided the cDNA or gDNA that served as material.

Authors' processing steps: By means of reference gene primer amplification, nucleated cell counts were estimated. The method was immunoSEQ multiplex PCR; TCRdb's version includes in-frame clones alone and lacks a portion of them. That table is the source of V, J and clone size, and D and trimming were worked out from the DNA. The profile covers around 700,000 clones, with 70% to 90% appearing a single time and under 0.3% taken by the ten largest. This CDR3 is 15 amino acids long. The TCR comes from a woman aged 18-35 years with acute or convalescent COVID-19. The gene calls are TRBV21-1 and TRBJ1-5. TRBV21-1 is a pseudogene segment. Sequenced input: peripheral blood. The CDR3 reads CASSNRPAGPQPQHF. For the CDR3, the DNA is TGTGCCAGCAGCAATCGTCCCGCGGGTCCTCAGCCCCAGCATTTT.